This passage covers 17 T cell receptor beta chains from one sample sequenced in a study of blood T cell repertoires in COVID-19. TCRdb's table, derived via immunoSEQ multiplex PCR, lists solely in-frame clones and lacks some. The sample shows 120,000 to 150,000 clones, approximately 80% of them seen only once. The sample comprised peripheral blood. These receptors were taken from a human donor with acute or convalescent COVID-19. The donor label of this sample is uncertain.

The chain joins TRBV5-4 to TRBJ1-2; D is perhaps TRBD1 (6 bases). The CDR3 has 16 amino acids. From germline, CDR1 is SGHNT and CDR2 YYREEE (reference sequence). Trimming took off 0 bases at V and 7 bases at J, with 19 bases between the two ends. This chain's CDR3 is CASSLASGGGISGYTF. The CDR3 coding sequence is TGTGCCAGCAGCTTGGCCTCGGGGGGGGGCATCAGTGGCTACACCTTC.

The V and J genes are TRBV4-1 and TRBJ2-2, with 9 bases aligning to TRBD1. Trimming cost V 3 bases and J 7 bases; bases outside gene matches: 6. In germline, CDR1 is MGHRA, CDR2 YSYEKL. The CDR3 is 15 amino acids. The CDR3 here is CASSQAGQGHGELFF. CDR3 in DNA: TGCGCCAGCAGCCAGGCGGGACAGGGCCACGGGGAGCTGTTTTTT.

This clone was picked up many times. The J gene is TRBJ1-2, the V gene TRBV1; the table's D call TRBD1 went unverified against the DNA. TRBV1 is a known pseudogene. CDR3 size: 16 residues. The CDR3 here is CTSSHSADRENYGYTF. The CDR3 DNA reads TGCACCAGCAGCCATTCCGCTGACAGGGAGAACTATGGCTACACCTTC.

This chain connects TRBV7-2 to TRBJ2-7, with D tentatively TRBD1 (6 bases). Deletions cut 1 base from V and 12 bases from J, with 16 bases between. There are 13 residues in the CDR3. CDR1 and CDR2 from the germline V gene are SGHTA and FQGNSA. This CDR3 reads CASSLESWAGVYF. DNA of the CDR3: TGTGCCAGCAGCTTAGAGTCCTGGGCAGGGGTGTACTTC.

This clone has just a few counts. The rearrangement links TRBV21-1 to TRBJ1-5; the table calls TRBD1, which could not be checked here. TRBV21-1 is annotated as a pseudogene. This CDR3 region has 17 residues. The CDR3 coding sequence is TGTGCCAGCAGCACTCAAGGGACAGGGAAGTGGAATCAGCCCCAGCATTTT. Translation gives CASSTQGTGKWNQPQHF.

The chain employs TRBV4-1 and TRBJ2-7; TRBD1 aligns across 9 bases. CDR1 is MGHRA, CDR2 YSYEKL, per germline. V lost 2 bases, J lost 4 bases, and 9 bases stayed unmatched. CDR3 length: 16 residues. The CDR3 loop reads CASSQHTGTGLYEQYF. The CDR3 coding sequence is TGCGCCAGCAGCCAACACACCGGGACAGGGTTATACGAGCAGTACTTC.

The DNA for the CDR3 is TGTGCCAGCATCCCCCGGGGGAACACTGAAGCTTTCTTT. It translates to CASIPRGNTEAFF. This rearrangement joins TRBV27 to TRBJ1-1, with unresolved D. Germline values: CDR1 MNHEY, CDR2 SMNVEV (reference sequence). V lost 7 bases and J lost 1, with 10 bases in between. This CDR3 contains 13 residues.

The chain employs TRBV6-4 and TRBJ1-2; D may be TRBD1 (5 bases). The ends were cut back, 0 bases at V and 8 bases at J, with 10 bases in the middle. CDR3 length equals 13 residues. Germline CDR1 MRHNA, CDR2 SNTAGT. The DNA of the CDR3 is TGTGCCAGCAGTGACTCCCGGGGGGGAGGCTACACCTTC. Translated, it gives CASSDSRGGGYTF.

J is TRBJ1-1 and V is TRBV4-1; D is unclear. Germline CDR1 is MGHRA and CDR2 is YSYEKL. Trimming pared 1 base from V and 3 bases from J, leaving 12 bases between. This CDR3 comprises 15 residues. CDR3 protein: CASSQVSEGHTEAFF. For the CDR3, the DNA is TGCGCCAGCAGCCAAGTATCCGAGGGCCACACTGAAGCTTTCTTT.

The V call is TRBV27, the J call TRBJ2-7; TRBD2 aligns across 9 bases. CDR3 size: 15 residues. Germline lookup yields CDR1 MNHEY and CDR2 SMNVEV (reference sequence). Trimming removed 4 bases from V and 2 bases from J; junction bases left unmatched: 6. CDR3 sequence reads: CASSSPAGGAYEQYF. For the CDR3, the DNA is TGTGCCAGCAGTTCCCCAGCGGGGGGAGCCTACGAGCAGTACTTC.

The chain recombines TRBV2 with TRBJ2-7, with 8 bases fitting TRBD1. V lost 10 bases and J lost 0; bases outside the gene matches: 8. Germline V lookup: CDR1 SNHLY, CDR2 FYNNEI. The CDR3 is 14 amino acids. DNA for the CDR3: TGTGCCAACGCCCGGACAGGGAACTCCTACGAGCAGTACGTC. Its translation: CANARTGNSYEQYV.

The V and J genes are TRBV29-1 and TRBJ1-2, with unresolved D. Per germline, CDR1 SQVTM and CDR2 ANQGSEA. The CDR3 extends over 11 amino acids. Trimming took 4 bases from V and 0 from J, leaving 3 bases between them. The DNA for the CDR3 is TGCAGCGTTGTTACTAACTATGGCTACACCTTC. This sequence encodes CSVVTNYGYTF.

This chain connects TRBV5-6 to TRBJ1-2; the match to TRBD1 covers 7 bases. The CDR3 covers 14 residues. The trim removed 4 bases at V and 5 bases at J, leaving 8 bases unmatched. Germline CDR1 SGHDT, CDR2 YYEEEE. The CDR3 region is CASSPTGLSYGYTF. The CDR3 DNA reads TGTGCCAGCAGCCCGACAGGGTTAAGTTATGGCTACACCTTC.

The DNA for the CDR3 is TGTGCCAGCAGCTTGGCCGGACTAGCGGACAATGAGCAGTTCTTC. It encodes CASSLAGLADNEQFF. The chain combines TRBV5-4 with TRBJ2-1; 10 nucleotides agree with TRBD2. The CDR3 totals 15 residues. Germline CDR1 and CDR2: SGHNT and YYREEE (reference sequence). V lost 0 bases and J lost 5; bases outside the gene matches: 2.

The chain employs TRBV2 and TRBJ2-3; D gene unclear. CDR1 and CDR2 from the germline V gene are SNHLY and FYNNEI. The CDR3 sequence is 14 residues long. V was pared by 3 bases and J by 2 bases, with 9 bases between. The CDR3 DNA reads as TGTGCCAGCAGTGACTTCTTGTACACAGATACGCAGTATTTT. This translates into CASSDFLYTDTQYF.

Written as DNA, the CDR3 is TGTGCCAGCAGCGTAGGGCTAGCTTTCGGGGAGCTGTTTTTT. Encoded protein: CASSVGLAFGELFF. This chain connects TRBV9 to TRBJ2-2, with D possibly TRBD2 on 5 matching bases. Germline V gives CDR1 SGDLS, CDR2 YYNGEE. The CDR3 is 14 residues long. V lost 0 bases and J 7 bases, leaving 10 bases between the germline ends.

V gene TRBV5-1 combines with J gene TRBJ1-3; possibly TRBD1 for D (5 bases). Germline CDR1 and CDR2: SGHRS and YFSETQ. V lost 0 bases, J lost 4 bases, and 8 bases lay in between. The CDR3 spans 14 residues. CDR3 DNA: TGCGCCAGCAGCTTGGCAGGGCTCGGAAACACCATATATTTT. It codes for CASSLAGLGNTIYF.